The TCR beta chain under discussion was sequenced for a study of identical twins. Using its own MiXCR run on the 5' RACE reads, TCRdb lists one record per CDR3 protein. The sample contains about 530,000 distinct CDR3 sequences, around 22% of which appear only once. The germline gives CDR1 SGHKS, CDR2 YYEKEE (reference sequence). CDR3 length equals 13 residues. V was pared by 4 bases and J by 1 base, with 1 base of the junction left unmatched. The same sample was also studied in work on yellow fever vaccine responses in identical twins.

The chain is built from TRBV5-5 and TRBJ2-7; 8 positions match TRBD1. This TCR derives from a woman younger than 30 in good health. The material sequenced was CD4+ T cells sorted from blood. The CDR3 DNA reads as TGTGCCAGCAGCGGACAGGGTTCCTACGAGCAGTACTTC. This encodes CASSGQGSYEQYF.